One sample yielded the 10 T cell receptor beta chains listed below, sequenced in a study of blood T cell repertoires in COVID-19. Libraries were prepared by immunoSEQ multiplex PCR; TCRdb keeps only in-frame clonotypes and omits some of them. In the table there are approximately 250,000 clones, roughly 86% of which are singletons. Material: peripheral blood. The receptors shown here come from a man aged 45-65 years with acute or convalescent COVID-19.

As DNA, the CDR3 is TGTGCCAGTTCACTAGCGGGCCACTACGAGCAGTACTTC. Its protein is CASSLAGHYEQYF. The rearrangement links TRBV6-5 to TRBJ2-7; 9 nucleotides line up with TRBD2. J was trimmed by 3 bases and V by 9 bases; bases with no gene match: 6. Germline V gives CDR1 MNHEY, CDR2 SVGAGI. The CDR3 is 13 amino acids.

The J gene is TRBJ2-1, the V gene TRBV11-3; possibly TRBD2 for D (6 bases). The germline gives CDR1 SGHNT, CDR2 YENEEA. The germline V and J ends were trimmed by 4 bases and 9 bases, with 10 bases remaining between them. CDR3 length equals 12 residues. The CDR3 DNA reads TGTGCCAGCAGCTCGGGGGTTGGTGAGCAGTTCTTC. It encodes CASSSGVGEQFF.

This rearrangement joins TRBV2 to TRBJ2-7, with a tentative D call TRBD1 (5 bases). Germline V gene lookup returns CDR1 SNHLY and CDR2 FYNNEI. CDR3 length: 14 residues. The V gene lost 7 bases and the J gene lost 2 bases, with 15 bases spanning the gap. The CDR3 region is CASMPSPGPYEQYF. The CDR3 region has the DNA TGTGCCAGCATGCCTTCCCCAGGGCCCTACGAGCAGTACTTC.

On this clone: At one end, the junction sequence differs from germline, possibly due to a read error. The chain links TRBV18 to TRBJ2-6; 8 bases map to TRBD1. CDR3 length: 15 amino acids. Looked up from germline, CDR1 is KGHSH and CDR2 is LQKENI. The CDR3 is CASSPQGAGANVLTF. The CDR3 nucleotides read TGTGCCAGCTCCCCACAGGGGGCTGGGGCCAACGTCCTGACTTTC.

The CDR3 spells CASSPLTGGQETQYF. As DNA, the CDR3 is TGTGCCAGCAGCCCTCTTACGGGGGGGCAGGAGACCCAGTACTTC. The gene calls are TRBV7-9 and TRBJ2-5; 8 nucleotides align to TRBD2. Unmatched junction bases numbered 10, after V lost 5 bases and J lost 5 bases. There are 15 residues in the CDR3. Germline V gene data show CDR1 as SEHNR and CDR2 as FQNEAQ (reference sequence).

The CDR3 here is CASVTGGGGTGELFF. The CDR3 coding sequence is TGCGCCAGCGTTACAGGCGGTGGGGGGACCGGGGAGCTGTTTTTT. The chain employs TRBV5-1 and TRBJ2-2, with D tentatively TRBD2 (6 bases). CDR3 length: 15 amino acids. The V gene lost 7 bases and the J gene lost 5 bases, with 18 bases spanning the gap. Looked up from germline, CDR1 is SGHRS and CDR2 is YFSETQ.

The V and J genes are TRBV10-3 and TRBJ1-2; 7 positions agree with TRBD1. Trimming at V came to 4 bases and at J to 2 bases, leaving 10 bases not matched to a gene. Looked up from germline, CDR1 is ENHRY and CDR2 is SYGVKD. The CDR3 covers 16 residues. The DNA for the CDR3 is TGTGCCATCAGTGGAAATGGACAGGCCACCAACTATGGCTACACCTTC. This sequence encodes CAISGNGQATNYGYTF.

Here the CDR3 DNA reads TGTGCCAGCAGCCCCACAGGAGAGCGCTACACCTTC. Protein: CASSPTGERYTF. The chain links TRBV7-8 to TRBJ1-2; possible D gene TRBD1, 5 bases. Per germline, CDR1 SGHVS and CDR2 FQNEAQ. V was clipped by 5 bases and J by 9 bases, with 13 bases between them. CDR3 length: 12 amino acids.

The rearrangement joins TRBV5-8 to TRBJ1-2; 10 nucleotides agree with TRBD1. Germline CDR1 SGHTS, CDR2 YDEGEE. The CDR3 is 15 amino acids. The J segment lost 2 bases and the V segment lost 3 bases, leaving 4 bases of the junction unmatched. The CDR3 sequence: CASSSLGQGNYGYTF. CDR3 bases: TGTGCCAGCAGCTCACTGGGACAGGGGAACTATGGCTACACCTTC.

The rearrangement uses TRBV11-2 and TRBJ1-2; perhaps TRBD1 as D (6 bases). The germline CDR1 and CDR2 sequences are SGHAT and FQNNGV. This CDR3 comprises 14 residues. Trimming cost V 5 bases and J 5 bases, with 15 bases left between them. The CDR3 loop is CASSPNTGYYGYTF. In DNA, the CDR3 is TGTGCCAGCAGCCCTAATACAGGGTATTATGGCTACACCTTC.